At least ten counts were recorded for the clone carrying this T cell receptor beta chain. Its matching antigen is unknown. The sample is drawn from a study of CD8 T cells in ankylosing spondylitis. TCR beta libraries were made by quantitative 5'-RACE with molecular barcodes. Each CDR3 protein is one row after TCRdb ran MiXCR on the 5' RACE reads. The sample holds around 99,000 distinct CDR3 sequences, around 9.4% seen once. Findings and caveats of the study: In peripheral blood, disease-linked CD8+ clones occurred at relatively low frequencies. The study identified a TCR beta motif of under ten highly homologous variants that appeared characteristic of ankylosing spondylitis blood. It was reported that disease-linked clones were significantly enriched in matched ankylosing spondylitis synovial fluid.

Source material: blood, either unsorted or a sorted T cell fraction (not recorded which). The TCR originated in a male donor with ankylosing spondylitis or in good health (not recorded which).

For the CDR3, the DNA is TGCGCCAGCAGCTTGGACCAACAAGGAAATTCACCCCTCCACTTT. It is translated as CASSLDQQGNSPLHF. The chain links TRBV5-1 to TRBJ1-6; D not certain. The germline V and J ends were trimmed by 0 bases and 7 bases, with 11 bases remaining between them. This CDR3 is built from 15 residues. Germline CDR1 is SGHRS and CDR2 is YFSETQ.